This T cell receptor (beta chain) is drawn from a study of T cells in Graves' hyperthyroidism and ophthalmopathy. V lost 0 bases to trimming and J lost 4 bases; unmatched junction nucleotides: 6. CDR1 and CDR2 from the germline V gene are SGHAT and FQNNGV. CDR3 length: 17 amino acids. Using RNA transcripts as the source, TCR beta CDR3 regions were amplified. TCR CDR3 underwent first-round RT-PCR with the HTBI primer set. TCRdb reprocessed the multiplex PCR reads with MiXCR, giving one entry per CDR3 protein. The sample has 450,000 to 600,000 distinct CDR3 sequences, 15% to 20% seen once. Study-level findings and limits: Most thyroid clonotypes with frequency above 0.001 were detected in blood.

This clonotype showed up many times. The antigen is unknown. The sample consisted of blood. V and J are TRBV11-2 and TRBJ2-1, with TRBD1 identical over 10 bases. This TCR was recovered from a man aged 40-50 years with Graves' ophthalmopathy. CDR3 protein: CASSLDLLGQGYNEQFF. Written as DNA, the CDR3 is TGTGCCAGCAGCTTAGATCTATTGGGACAGGGGTACAATGAGCAGTTCTTC.